This T cell receptor (beta chain) was captured in a study of control samples from healthy donors and cancer patients. The CDR3 spans 16 residues. V lost 6 bases and J lost 7; bases outside the gene matches: 14. Germline loops: CDR1 MDHEN, CDR2 SYDVKM. The data were produced by immunoSEQ multiplex PCR, yet TCRdb's version contains in-frame clones alone and is incomplete. The sample records 130,000 to 150,000 clones, around 94% being singletons. This clone is a singleton in its sample. The sequenced sample consisted of PBMCs. This receptor was identified in a man between 60 and 75 years old with colorectal cancer. The chain combines TRBV28 with TRBJ2-1; 8 bases match TRBD1. CDR3 coding DNA: TGTGCCAGCAGCCGAACTCCCGGGACAGGCAGGAATGAGCAGTTCTTC. Its protein product is CASSRTPGTGRNEQFF.